A single sample gave rise to the 6 T cell receptor beta chains below, sequenced in a study of identical twins. TCRdb redid the calling of the 5' RACE reads with MiXCR, one entry per CDR3 protein. Here the sample spans just over 500,000 distinct CDR3 sequences, approximately 22% being singletons. The sample was also reused in another study, on T cells expressing NK-cell markers.

The sequencing input was CD4+ T cells sorted from blood. These receptors all stem from a woman aged 18-29 years in good health.

This clonotype turned up a few times. The chain couples TRBV12-3 or TRBV12-4 to TRBJ1-6; D unresolved. The V gene lost 6 bases and the J gene lost 9 bases, with 12 bases spanning the gap. There are 13 residues in the CDR3. The CDR3 coding sequence is TGTGCCAGCAGAGGAGGAAGGGTTTCACCCCTCCACTTT. This gives the protein CASRGGRVSPLHF.

The chain recombines TRBV5-5 with TRBJ2-7, with no clear D. V lost 3 bases to trimming and J lost 2 bases, with 9 bases between them. The germline gives CDR1 SGHKS, CDR2 YYEKEE (reference sequence). The CDR3 runs to 13 residues. The CDR3 coding sequence is TGTGCCAGCAGCTCCCCTCCAACCTACGAGCAGTACTTC. Amino acids: CASSSPPTYEQYF. Filled out from reference TRBV5-5 and TRBJ2-7, the complete variable domain reads DAGVTQSPTHLIKTRGQQVTLRCSPISGHKSVSWYQQVLGQGPQFIFQYYEKEERGRGNFPDRFSARQFPNYSSELNVNALLLGDSALYLCASSSPPTYEQYFGPGTRLTVT.

The chain has TRBV12-3 or TRBV12-4 and TRBJ1-5; TRBD1 matches at 8 bases. The CDR3 is 14 residues long. The V segment lost 6 bases and the J segment 5 bases; nucleotides outside the gene matches: 6. CDR3 protein: CASRRWGQDQPQHF. In DNA form, the CDR3 reads TGTGCCAGCAGACGTTGGGGACAGGATCAGCCCCAGCATTTT.

V and J are TRBV20-1 and TRBJ1-2; TRBD1 is a possible D gene (6 bases). CDR3 length: 14 amino acids. The V gene lost 0 bases and the J gene lost 7 bases, with 15 bases spanning the gap. Germline CDR1 and CDR2: DFQATT and SNEGSKA (reference sequence). The CDR3 coding sequence is TGCAGTGCTAGAGATCGGGGGCAGGGTGGTGGCTACACCTTC. It encodes CSARDRGQGGGYTF.

A few counts support this clonotype. Here the CDR3 DNA reads TGCGCCAGCAGCTCCGAAGGGGGAGGAGAGACCCAGTACTTC. It translates to CASSSEGGGETQYF. This sequence joins TRBV5-1 and TRBJ2-5, with D possibly being TRBD1 or TRBD2 (6 bases each). Germline V CDR1 and CDR2: SGHRS, YFSETQ. This CDR3 spans 14 amino acids. Trimming left V 3 bases short and J 4 bases short, with 13 bases between.

The chain links TRBV6-5 to TRBJ2-3; D not resolved. Germline V CDR1 and CDR2: MNHEY, SVGAGI. The CDR3 is 14 amino acids. Trimming removed 2 bases from V and 1 base from J, with 7 bases in between. CDR3 in amino acids: CASSYHKGTDTQYF. The CDR3, as DNA: TGTGCCAGCAGTTACCATAAGGGCACAGATACGCAGTATTTT.